These T cell receptor beta chains were read from a single sample in a study. TCRdb ran MiXCR on the RT-PCR reads and lists one entry per CDR3 protein. Of almost 700,000 distinct CDR3 sequences in the sample, 14% were seen once. Sequenced: memory CD4+ T cells from blood. These receptors were obtained from a female donor in good health, serving as a healthy control. Each CDR3 is given with its conserved first and last residue. A D gene is named only where the DNA matches it firmly. Not every row has a clone size; where given, it reads once, few, many or a size class.

v_gene	j_gene	d_gene	abundance	CDR3nt	CDR3aa
TRBV5-1	TRBJ1-2	-	-	TGCGCCAGCAGCCCCCACGGGGGGGCCGAAGGCTACACCTTC	CASSPHGGAEGYTF
TRBV7-6	TRBJ2-2	-	many	TGTGCCAGCAGCTCCCTCGGGACTCCCAGCGGGGAGCTGTTTTTT	CASSSLGTPSGELFF
TRBV7-9	TRBJ1-1	-	many	TGTGCCAGCAGCTTAAAAGGGGCGAACACTGAAGCTTTCTTT	CASSLKGANTEAFF
TRBV5-6	TRBJ1-3	-	-	TGTGCCAGCAGCGAAACAAGGAGAAACACCATATATTTT	CASSETRRNTIYF
TRBV9	TRBJ2-1	TRBD1	many	TGTGCCAGCAGCGTTACACAGGGGTACAATGAGCAGTTCTTC	CASSVTQGYNEQFF
TRBV11-3	TRBJ2-1	-	-	TGTGCCAGCAGCTTAGATAATCTAGCGTACAATGAGCAGTTCTTC	CASSLDNLAYNEQFF
TRBV7-2	TRBJ1-2	-	many	TGTGCCAGCAGCTTCGACATCGGCGGCTACACCTTC	CASSFDIGGYTF
TRBV20-1	TRBJ2-5	-	-	TGCAGTGCTAGAGACGTATCGGCTAATCTAGAGACCCAGTACTTC	CSARDVSANLETQYF
TRBV5-8	TRBJ2-4	-	-	TGTGCCAGCAGCTTGGGAAATAAGGGCATTCAGTACTTC	CASSLGNKGIQYF
TRBV18	TRBJ2-7	TRBD2	-	TGTGCCAGCTCACCACCGGCGGGAGGGGAGGGGAACGAGCAGTACTTC	CASSPPAGGEGNEQYF
TRBV10-3	TRBJ2-1	TRBD2	-	TGTGTAAGCGGGGGCTCCTACAATGAGCAGTTCTTC	CVSGGSYNEQFF
TRBV15	TRBJ1-1	-	-	TGTGCCACCAGCACTTTGAAAGGCAGCTTGATGGCTTTCTTT	CATSTLKGSLMAFF
TRBV7-2	TRBJ2-1	-	-	TGTGCCAGCAGCTCCAGGGCCACTGGCAATGAGCAGTTCTTC	CASSSRATGNEQFF
TRBV14	TRBJ2-7	TRBD2	-	TGTGCCAGCAGCCAAGAAGCGGGGGAGAACTACGAGCAGTACTTC	CASSQEAGENYEQYF
TRBV7-9	TRBJ2-1	TRBD2	-	TGTGCCAGCAGCTCCGAAGCGGGGGAGCAGTTCTTC	CASSSEAGEQFF
TRBV10-3	TRBJ2-7	TRBD1	many	TGTGCCATCAGCCCCGGGACAGGGGGGTACGAGCAGTACTTC	CAISPGTGGYEQYF
TRBV2	TRBJ2-5	TRBD2	-	TGTGCCAGCAGTGTTAGCGGGGGAGCAGGGCAAGAGACCCAGTACTTC	CASSVSGGAGQETQYF
TRBV7-2	TRBJ2-7	-	-	TGTGCCAGCAGCTTTTCCCAGGGCCTCAAGGGACCCCTCAGCTCCTACGAGCAGTACTTC	CASSFSQGLKGPLSSYEQYF